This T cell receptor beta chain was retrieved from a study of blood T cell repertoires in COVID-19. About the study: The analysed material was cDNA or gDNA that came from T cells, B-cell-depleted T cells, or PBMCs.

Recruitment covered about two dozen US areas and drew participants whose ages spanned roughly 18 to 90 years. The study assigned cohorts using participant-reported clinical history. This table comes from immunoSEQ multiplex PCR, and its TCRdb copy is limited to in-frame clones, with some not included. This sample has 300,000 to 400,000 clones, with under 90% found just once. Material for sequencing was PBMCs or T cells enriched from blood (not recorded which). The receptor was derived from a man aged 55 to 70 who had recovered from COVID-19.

The CDR3 DNA is TGTGCCACCAGAGGGGGGGACCCCGGGGAGCTGTTTTTT. This translates into CATRGGDPGELFF. The chain combines TRBV24-1 with TRBJ2-2; possibly TRBD2 for D (7 bases). The CDR3 is made up of 13 amino acids. Germline values: CDR1 KGHDR, CDR2 SFDVKD. V was trimmed by 7 bases and J by 6 bases, leaving 11 bases between them.